The source of this TCR beta chain is a study of cytomegalovirus exposure and HLA in healthy donors. Points from the study as a whole: Cytomegalovirus association was assigned to about 180 TCR beta chains.

The table came from immunoSEQ multiplex PCR; TCRdb's copy has only in-frame clones and leaves some out. The sample gives approximately 200,000 clones, about three quarters of which show up once; about 1.2% is in the top ten. Per germline, CDR1 SGHDN and CDR2 FVKESK. This CDR3 is built from 16 residues. V shed 0 bases and J shed 0 bases, with 12 bases lying between them. On this clone itself: Its antigen is currently unknown.

This chain links TRBV14 with TRBJ2-7; D gene ambiguous. The sequence came from a woman in her twenties or thirties in good health and CMV-seronegative. Sample: PBMCs. The CDR3 loop reads CASSQDRIGSSYEQYF. The CDR3 DNA reads as TGTGCCAGCAGCCAAGATCGGATCGGGTCCTCCTACGAGCAGTACTTC.